The source of this T cell receptor (beta chain) is a study of blood T cell repertoires in COVID-19. Across the whole study: Italy, Spain and the United States were the sources of the convalescent and acute COVID-19 samples.

The trim removed 4 bases at V and 8 bases at J, leaving 6 bases unmatched. Germline values: CDR1 SGHDT, CDR2 YYEEEE. CDR3 size: 13 residues. Per the original data handling: Nucleated cell number was recorded as an estimate derived from reference gene primer amplification. Data came from immunoSEQ multiplex PCR; TCRdb stores just in-frame clones and leaves some out. V, J and clone size were drawn from that table, and D and trimming were deduced from the DNA. The sample has over 150,000 clones, about four fifths seen once. Participants were aged roughly 18 to 95 years, lived in 24 US areas, and enrolled virtually.

The clonotype was recovered from a man aged 35 to 55 who had recovered from COVID-19. The chain carries TRBV5-6 and TRBJ1-2; 9 positions agree with TRBD1. The sample comprised PBMCs or T cells enriched from blood (not recorded which). The CDR3 reads CASSRQGEKGYTF. In DNA form, the CDR3 reads TGTGCCAGCAGCCGACAGGGGGAGAAGGGCTACACCTTC.